This TCR beta chain was identified during a study of shared clonotypes between healthy human individuals. Study-level results: The naive CD4 repertoires of four donors were compared, and 5% to 6.5% of clonotypes were shared.

This CDR3 spans 11 amino acids. CDR1 is SGHNT and CDR2 is YYREEE in the germline V gene (reference sequence). V lost 4 bases and J lost 3, with 4 bases in between. Naive CD8 cells lacked CD45RO, underwent positive selection for CCR7 and left out terminally differentiated effector memory CD45RA+ cells. In regard to this clone: Its antigen is unknown. The identical CDR3 is also encoded by other nucleotide sequences in the sample.

TCRdb's copy holds only in-frame clones and misses some; the assay was immunoSEQ multiplex PCR. The repertoire includes 500,000 to 700,000 clones, approximately 95% of them detected once, and 0.11% sits in the top ten. Material: naive CD8+ T cells sorted from blood. This sequence originates from a woman aged 25 to 39 in good health. V usage is TRBV5-4 and J usage is TRBJ1-1; D is uncertain. The CDR3 reads CASSRDTEAFF. CDR3 DNA: TGTGCCAGCAGCCGGGACACTGAAGCTTTCTTT. Looking up the rest from reference TRBV5-4 and TRBJ1-1 gives the full variable domain: ETGVTQSPTHLIKTRGQQVTLRCSSQSGHNTVSWYQQALGQGPQFIFQYYREEENGRGNFPPRFSGLQFPNYSSELNVNALELDDSALYLCASSRDTEAFFGQGTRLTVV.